This T cell receptor (beta chain) stems from a study of cytomegalovirus exposure and HLA in healthy donors. Whole-study context: Clustering assigned 70% to 90% of the approximately 390 genotyped donors to the Caucasian-associated ancestry cluster.

The PCR ran on 60 Vbeta and 13 Jbeta primers. Libraries were prepared by immunoSEQ multiplex PCR; TCRdb keeps only in-frame clonotypes and omits some of them. The data contain some 190,000 clones, 76% of them seen just once; the ten biggest clones take up roughly 2.5%. Worth noting for this clone: Its target is unknown.

Germline assignment: CDR1 LGHNT and CDR2 FRNRAP. The CDR3 is 15 amino acids. The V and J ends lost 5 bases and 5 bases respectively, with 18 bases between them. Overall study findings and caveats: Looking again later, the authors saw that most CMV-associated TCR beta chains seemed HLA-restricted. A later analysis, which compared TCR beta chains of equal frequency, found the HLA-associated ones more clonally expanded. Earlier analysis yielded a pattern in which most TCR beta V segments were productive about 90% or about 30% of the time.

This clonotype originated in a woman younger than 45 in good health and CMV-seropositive. What was sequenced was PBMCs. The chain uses TRBV12-5 and TRBJ2-5; D possibly corresponds to TRBD2 (6 bases). CDR3 nucleotides: TGTGCTAGTGGTCTGTCCTCTCGGGGACTGGAGACCCAGTACTTC. This sequence encodes CASGLSSRGLETQYF.